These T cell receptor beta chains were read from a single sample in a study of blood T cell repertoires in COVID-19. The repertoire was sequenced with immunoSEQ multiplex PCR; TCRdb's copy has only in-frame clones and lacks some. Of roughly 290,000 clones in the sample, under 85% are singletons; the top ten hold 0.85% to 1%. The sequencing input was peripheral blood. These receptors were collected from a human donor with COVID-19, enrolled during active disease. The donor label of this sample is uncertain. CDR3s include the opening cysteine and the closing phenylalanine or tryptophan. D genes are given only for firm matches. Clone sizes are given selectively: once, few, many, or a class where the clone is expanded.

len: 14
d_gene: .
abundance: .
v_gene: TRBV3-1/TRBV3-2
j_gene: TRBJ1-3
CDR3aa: CASSQTVSGNTIYF
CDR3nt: TGTGCCAGCAGCCAGACAGTCTCTGGAAACACCATATATTTT

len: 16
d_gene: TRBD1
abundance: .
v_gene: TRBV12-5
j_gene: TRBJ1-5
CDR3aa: CASGPGQGVSNQPQHF
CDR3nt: TGTGCTAGTGGTCCGGGACAGGGAGTTAGCAATCAGCCCCAGCATTTT

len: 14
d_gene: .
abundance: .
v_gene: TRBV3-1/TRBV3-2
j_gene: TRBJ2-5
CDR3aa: CASSQNTGSETQYF
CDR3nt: TGTGCCAGCAGCCAGAACACAGGGAGCGAGACCCAGTACTTC

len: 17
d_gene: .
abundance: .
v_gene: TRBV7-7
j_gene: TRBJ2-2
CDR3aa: CASSLAVSGAHTGELFF
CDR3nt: TGTGCTAGCAGCTTAGCGGTTTCAGGGGCACACACCGGGGAGCTGTTTTTT

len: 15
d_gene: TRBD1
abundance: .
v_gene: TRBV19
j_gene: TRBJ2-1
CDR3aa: CASSKRQGLNNEQFF
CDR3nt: TGTGCCAGTAGTAAACGACAGGGCCTGAACAATGAGCAGTTCTTC

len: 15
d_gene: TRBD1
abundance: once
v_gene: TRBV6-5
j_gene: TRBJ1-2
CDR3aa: CASRVMGQGASGYTF
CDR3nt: TGTGCCAGCAGGGTCATGGGACAGGGGGCTTCTGGCTACACCTTC

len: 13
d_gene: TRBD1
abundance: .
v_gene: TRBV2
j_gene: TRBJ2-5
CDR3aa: CASTRGLRETQYF
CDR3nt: TGTGCCAGCACCAGGGGGCTGAGAGAGACCCAGTACTTC

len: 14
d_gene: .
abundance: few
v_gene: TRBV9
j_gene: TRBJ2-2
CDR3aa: CASSQKTNTGELFF
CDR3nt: TGTGCCAGCTCCCAGAAAACGAACACCGGGGAGCTGTTTTTT

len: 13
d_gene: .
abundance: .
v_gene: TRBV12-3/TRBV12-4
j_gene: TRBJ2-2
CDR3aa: CASKQSNTGELFF
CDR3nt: TGTGCCAGCAAACAGTCGAACACCGGGGAGCTGTTTTTT

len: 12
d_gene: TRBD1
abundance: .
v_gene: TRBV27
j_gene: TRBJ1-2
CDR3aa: CASRTGGWGYTF
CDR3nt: TGTGCCAGCAGGACAGGGGGCTGGGGCTACACCTTC

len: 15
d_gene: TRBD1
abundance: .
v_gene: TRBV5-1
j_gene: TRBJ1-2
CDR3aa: CASSYSTGGGYGYTF
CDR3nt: TGCGCCAGCAGCTATTCGACAGGGGGTGGCTATGGCTACACCTTC

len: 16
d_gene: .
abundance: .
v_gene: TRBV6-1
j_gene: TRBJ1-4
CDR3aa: CASSVLRASGKEKLFF
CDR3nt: TGTGCCAGCAGTGTCCTACGGGCCTCCGGGAAGGAAAAACTGTTTTTT

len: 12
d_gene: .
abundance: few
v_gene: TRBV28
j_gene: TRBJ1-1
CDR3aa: CASTTGNTEAFF
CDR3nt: TGTGCCAGTACCACAGGTAACACTGAAGCTTTCTTT

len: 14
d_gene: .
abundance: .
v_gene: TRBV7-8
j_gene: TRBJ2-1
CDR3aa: CASSLLGGGNEQFF
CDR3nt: TGTGCCAGCAGTCTATTAGGGGGAGGGAATGAGCAGTTCTTC

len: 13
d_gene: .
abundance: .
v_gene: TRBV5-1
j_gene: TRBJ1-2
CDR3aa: CASSSRANYGYTF
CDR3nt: TGCGCCAGCAGCTCTCGGGCTAACTATGGCTACACCTTC

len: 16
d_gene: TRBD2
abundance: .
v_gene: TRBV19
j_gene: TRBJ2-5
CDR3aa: CASSIDGTSGQETQYF
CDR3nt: TGTGCCAGTAGTATAGATGGGACTAGCGGTCAAGAGACCCAGTACTTC

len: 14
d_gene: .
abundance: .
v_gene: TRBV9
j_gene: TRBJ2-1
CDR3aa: CASSVGGTINEQFF
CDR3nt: TGTGCCAGCAGCGTCGGCGGGACCATCAATGAGCAGTTCTTC

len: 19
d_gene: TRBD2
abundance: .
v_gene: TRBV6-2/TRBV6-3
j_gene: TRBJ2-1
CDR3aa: CASSYYGTSGFRAGNEQFF
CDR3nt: TGTGCCAGCAGTTACTATGGGACTAGCGGGTTCAGGGCGGGAAATGAGCAGTTCTTC

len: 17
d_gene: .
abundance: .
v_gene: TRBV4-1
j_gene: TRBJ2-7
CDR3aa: CASSQNHGDTLSYEQYF
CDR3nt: TGCGCCAGCAGCCAGAATCACGGGGACACCCTCTCCTACGAGCAGTACTTC

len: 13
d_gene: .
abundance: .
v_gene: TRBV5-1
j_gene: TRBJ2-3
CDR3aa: CASTSPGADTQYF
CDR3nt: TGCGCCAGCACCTCCCCCGGGGCAGATACGCAGTATTTT